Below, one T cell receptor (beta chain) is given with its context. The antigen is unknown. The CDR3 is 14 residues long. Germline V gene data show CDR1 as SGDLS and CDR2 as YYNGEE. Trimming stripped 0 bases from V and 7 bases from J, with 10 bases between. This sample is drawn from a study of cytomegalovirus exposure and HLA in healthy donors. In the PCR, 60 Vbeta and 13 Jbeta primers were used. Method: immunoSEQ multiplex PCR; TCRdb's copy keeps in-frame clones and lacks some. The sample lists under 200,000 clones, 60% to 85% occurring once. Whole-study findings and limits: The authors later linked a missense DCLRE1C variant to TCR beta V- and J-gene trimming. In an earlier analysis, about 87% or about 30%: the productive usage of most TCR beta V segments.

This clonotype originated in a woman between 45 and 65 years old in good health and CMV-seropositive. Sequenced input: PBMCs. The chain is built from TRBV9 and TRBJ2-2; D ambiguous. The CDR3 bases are TGTGCCAGCAGCGTAGATGGTGGCGGCGGGGAGCTGTTTTTT. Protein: CASSVDGGGGELFF.